The clone carrying this T cell receptor beta chain was recorded once. Its antigen is unidentified. This sample was taken from a study of radiation and T cells in renal cell carcinoma. Overall study context: Nephrectomy followed 15 Gy stereotactic body radiation by 4 weeks.

Libraries were prepared by immunoSEQ multiplex PCR; TCRdb keeps only in-frame clonotypes and omits some of them. Here the sample spans 95,000 to 150,000 clones, about four fifths being singletons. The time point: blood 2 weeks post-SBRT. The sample's treatment: 15 Gy SBRT to primary tumor, nephrectomy 4 weeks later. After SBRT, blood was collected at 2 and 4 weeks, plus baseline. Whole-study findings and limits: No pretreatment tumor biopsies were available for baseline clonotypes.

The receptor comes from a man aged 45-65 years with renal cell carcinoma. Here the sequenced sample was blood, taken from a patient whose treatment included radiotherapy and nephrectomy.

The CDR3 DNA sequence: TGTGCCTGGAGTGTGTGGGGCAATTCACCCCTCCACTTT. Its protein is CAWSVWGNSPLHF. The chain combines TRBV30 with TRBJ1-6; D possibly corresponds to TRBD1 (5 bases). The V gene's germline CDR1 is GTSNPN and CDR2 SVGIG (reference sequence). The V end was cut by 0 bases, the J end by 7 bases, with 7 bases between. CDR3 size: 13 residues. The full variable domain, in which reference TRBV30 and TRBJ1-6 provide the parts outside the CDR3, is SQTIHQWPATLVQPVGSPLSLECTVEGTSNPNLYWYRQAAGRGLQLLFYSVGIGQISSEVPQNLSASRPQDRQFILSSKKLLLSDSGFYLCAWSVWGNSPLHFGNGTRLTVT.